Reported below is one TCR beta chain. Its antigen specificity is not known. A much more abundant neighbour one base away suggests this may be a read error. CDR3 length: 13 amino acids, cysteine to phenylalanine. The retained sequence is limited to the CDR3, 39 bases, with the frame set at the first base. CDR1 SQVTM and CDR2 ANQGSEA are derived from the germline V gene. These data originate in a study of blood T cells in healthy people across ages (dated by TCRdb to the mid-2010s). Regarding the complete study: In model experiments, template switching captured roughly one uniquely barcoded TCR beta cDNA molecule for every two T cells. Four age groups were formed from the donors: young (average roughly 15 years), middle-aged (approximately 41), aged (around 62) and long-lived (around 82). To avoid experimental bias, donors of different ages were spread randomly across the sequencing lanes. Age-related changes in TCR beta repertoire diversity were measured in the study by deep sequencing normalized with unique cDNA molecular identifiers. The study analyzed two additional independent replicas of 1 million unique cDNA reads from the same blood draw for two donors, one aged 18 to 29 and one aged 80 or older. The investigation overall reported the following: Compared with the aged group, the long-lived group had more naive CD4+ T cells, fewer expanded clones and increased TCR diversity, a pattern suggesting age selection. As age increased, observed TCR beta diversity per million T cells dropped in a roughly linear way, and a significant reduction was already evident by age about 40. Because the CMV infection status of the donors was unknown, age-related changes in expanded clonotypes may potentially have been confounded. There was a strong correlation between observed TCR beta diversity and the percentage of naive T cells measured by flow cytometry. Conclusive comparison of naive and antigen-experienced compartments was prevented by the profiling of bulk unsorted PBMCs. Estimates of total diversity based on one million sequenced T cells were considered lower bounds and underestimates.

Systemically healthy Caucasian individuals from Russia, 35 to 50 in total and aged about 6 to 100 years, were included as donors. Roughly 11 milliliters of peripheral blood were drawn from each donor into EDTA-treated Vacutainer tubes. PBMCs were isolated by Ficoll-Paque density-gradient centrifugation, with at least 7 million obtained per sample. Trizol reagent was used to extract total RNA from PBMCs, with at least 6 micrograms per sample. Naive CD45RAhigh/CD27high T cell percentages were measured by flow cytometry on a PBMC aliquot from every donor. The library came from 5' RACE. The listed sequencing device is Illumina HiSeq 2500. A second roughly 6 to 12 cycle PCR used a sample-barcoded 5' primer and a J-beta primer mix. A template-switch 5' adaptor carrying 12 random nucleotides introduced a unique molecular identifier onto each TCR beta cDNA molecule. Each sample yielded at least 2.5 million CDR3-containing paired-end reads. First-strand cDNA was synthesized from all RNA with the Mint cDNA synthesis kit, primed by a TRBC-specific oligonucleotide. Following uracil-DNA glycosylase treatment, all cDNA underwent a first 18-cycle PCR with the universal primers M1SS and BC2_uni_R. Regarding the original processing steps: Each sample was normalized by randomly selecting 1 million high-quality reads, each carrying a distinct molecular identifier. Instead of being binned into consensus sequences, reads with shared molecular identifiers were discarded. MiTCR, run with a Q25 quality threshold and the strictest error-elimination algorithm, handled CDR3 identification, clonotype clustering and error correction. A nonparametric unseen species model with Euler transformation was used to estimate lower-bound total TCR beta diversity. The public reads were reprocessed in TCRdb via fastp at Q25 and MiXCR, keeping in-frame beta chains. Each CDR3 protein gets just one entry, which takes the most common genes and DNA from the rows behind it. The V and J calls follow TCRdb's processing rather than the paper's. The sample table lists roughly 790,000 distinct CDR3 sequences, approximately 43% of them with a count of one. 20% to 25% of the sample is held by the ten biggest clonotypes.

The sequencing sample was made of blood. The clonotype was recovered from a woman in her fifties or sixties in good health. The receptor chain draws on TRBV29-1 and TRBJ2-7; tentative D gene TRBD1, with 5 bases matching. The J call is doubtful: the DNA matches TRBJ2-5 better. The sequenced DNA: TGCAGCGTTTGGCAGGGCCAACAAAAGACCCAGTACTTC. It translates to CSVWQGQQKTQYF.